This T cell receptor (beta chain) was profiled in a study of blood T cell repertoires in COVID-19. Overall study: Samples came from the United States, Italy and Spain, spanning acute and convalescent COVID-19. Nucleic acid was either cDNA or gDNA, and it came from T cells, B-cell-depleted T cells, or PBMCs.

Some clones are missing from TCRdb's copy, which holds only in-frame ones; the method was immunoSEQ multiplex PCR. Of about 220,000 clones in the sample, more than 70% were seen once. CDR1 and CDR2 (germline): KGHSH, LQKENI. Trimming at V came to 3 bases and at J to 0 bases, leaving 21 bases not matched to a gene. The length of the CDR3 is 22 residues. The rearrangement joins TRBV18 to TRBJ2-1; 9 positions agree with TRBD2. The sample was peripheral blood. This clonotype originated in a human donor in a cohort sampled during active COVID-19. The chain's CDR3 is CASSPRARASGGTTSSYNEQFF. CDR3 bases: TGTGCCAGCTCACCCCGGGCGAGGGCCAGCGGGGGGACTACCAGCTCCTACAATGAGCAGTTCTTC.